The present entry profiles one TCR beta chain with its context. Its antigen is not identified. The CDR3 has 13 residues. CDR1 LNHNV and CDR2 YYDKDF come from the germline V gene (reference sequence). Noted treatment: oral pan-JAK inhibitor, 5-10 mg twice daily. The data originate from a study of CD8+ T cells in alopecia areata. Sequencing templates came from extracted RNA that was reverse transcribed into cDNA. Libraries were prepared by immunoSEQ multiplex PCR; TCRdb keeps only in-frame clonotypes and omits some of them. The data hold hundreds of thousands of clones, with nearly 60% observed a single time. Study-level points and caveats: On tofacitinib, scalp and blood still held many of the expanded lesional clones.

This sequence joins TRBV15 and TRBJ2-3, with D hard to call. The sample was CD4+ T cells sorted from blood, taken at week 24, from a patient treated with tofacitinib. The clonotype originates from a human donor with alopecia areata. CDR3 nucleotide sequence: TGTGCTTCTAGGGAAATTGGCACAGATACGCAGTATTTT. This gives the protein CASREIGTDTQYF.